What follows is one T cell receptor beta chain and its context. CDR1 is SGHAT and CDR2 is FQNNGV in the germline V gene. The ends lost 6 bases at V and 2 bases at J; junction bases unmatched: 10. This CDR3 has 16 residues. This sample is drawn from a study of shared clonotypes between healthy human individuals. Study background: Each donor had three CD4 naive, three CD4 memory, two CD8 naive and one CD8 memory plate.

Assay used: immunoSEQ multiplex PCR; TCRdb lists only in-frame clones, some missing. The data contain millions of clones, roughly 92% of them singletons. The source of this sequence is a man aged 18 to 30 in good health. Input material: naive CD4+ T cells sorted from blood. Specified subset: CD45RA+ positively selected. The chain carries TRBV11-2 and TRBJ2-7; 10 nucleotides line up with TRBD2. The DNA for the CDR3 is TGTGCCAGCAGTCACCCGGCTGGACTAGCGGCCTACGAGCAGTACTTC. It is translated as CASSHPAGLAAYEQYF.